This is a list of T cell receptor beta chains from one sample in a study of PD-L1 blockade in urothelial cancer. Sequencing used immunoSEQ multiplex PCR; TCRdb keeps in-frame clones, though not all of them. The data hold about 120,000 clones, with about 82% observed a single time. The specimen comprised PBMCs, sampled around atezolizumab (anti-PD-L1) treatment. Receptors were obtained from a man between 45 and 60 years old with urothelial cancer. The CDR3 runs from the conserved cysteine through the conserved F or W. A D gene is named only where the DNA matches it firmly. Size is stated for part of the rows, as once, few or many counts, or as a class when the clone is expanded.

V gene	J gene	clone size	D gene	CDR3 DNA	CDR3 protein
TRBV7-8	TRBJ1-6	-	TRBD1	TGTGCCAGCAGCTCCGGACAGGGGTTGGGCGTTAATTCACCCCTCCACTTT	CASSSGQGLGVNSPLHF
TRBV5-4	TRBJ2-7	-	-	TGTGCCAGCAGCAAGTACGGGACACCCGCGCAGTACTTC	CASSKYGTPAQYF
TRBV9	TRBJ2-7	-	-	TGTGCCAGCAGCGTAGGGTCAGCGGTGGAAGGATACGAGCAGTACTTC	CASSVGSAVEGYEQYF
TRBV7-2	TRBJ1-1	-	TRBD1	TGTGCCAGCAGCATCCGGGGGACAGCAGGGTTTGAAGCTTTCTTT	CASSIRGTAGFEAFF
TRBV7-3	TRBJ2-6	-	TRBD1	TGTGCCAGCAGCTCGACACAGGGGGCTGGGGCCAACGTCCTGACTTTC	CASSSTQGAGANVLTF
TRBV27	TRBJ1-3	-	-	TGTGCCAGCAGCGGGGGGGGGCTAGGTCCCTCTGGAAACACCATATATTTT	CASSGGGLGPSGNTIYF
TRBV11-3	TRBJ2-5	-	TRBD2	TGTGCCAGCAGCTTATCAGCGGGAGCTGAGACCCAGTACTTC	CASSLSAGAETQYF
TRBV18	TRBJ1-2	-	-	TGTGCCAGCTCACCGGGAGGGGATGGCTACACCTTC	CASSPGGDGYTF
TRBV5-1	TRBJ1-1	-	-	TGCGCCAGCAGCACGGGGAACACTGAAGCTTTCTTT	CASSTGNTEAFF
TRBV28	TRBJ1-3	few	TRBD1	TGTGCCAGCAGCAGGGGGCGGGGAAACACCATATATTTT	CASSRGRGNTIYF
TRBV28	TRBJ1-1	-	-	TGTGCCAGCAGTGCCACCGGGAGTAGCACTGAAGCTTTCTTT	CASSATGSSTEAFF
TRBV6-6	TRBJ2-1	-	TRBD2	TGTGCCAGCAGTACTGCTAGCGCGGGAGCGTTTAATGAGCAGTTCTTC	CASSTASAGAFNEQFF
TRBV29-1	TRBJ1-2	-	TRBD1	TGCAGCTCATCGACAGGGCCAGACTATGGCTACACCTTC	CSSSTGPDYGYTF
TRBV30	TRBJ1-4	-	-	TGTGCCTGGAGTGTCCCGGGGGTTGTAAAACTGTTTTTT	CAWSVPGVVKLFF
TRBV5-1	TRBJ2-7	-	-	TGCGCCAGCAGAGTTATAGAAAGCTCCTACGAGCAGTACTTC	CASRVIESSYEQYF
TRBV28	TRBJ2-1	-	TRBD1	TGTGCCAGCAACAGGGGTTGGAATGAGCAGTTCTTC	CASNRGWNEQFF
TRBV5-6	TRBJ2-1	-	TRBD2	TGTGCCAGCAGCTCCCGGGGAGCGGGGATAAGGGAGCAGTTCTTC	CASSSRGAGIREQFF
TRBV27	TRBJ1-1	-	TRBD1	TGTGCCAGCAGTCGGACAGGGAGCAACACTGAAGCTTTCTTT	CASSRTGSNTEAFF
TRBV28	TRBJ1-4	-	TRBD1	TGTGCCAGCAGGGGGAACAGGGGGCAGTTGGAAAAACTGTTTTTT	CASRGNRGQLEKLFF
TRBV28	TRBJ2-5	-	TRBD1	TGTGCCAGCAGTCGTGACAGGGCGCCACACCGGGCCCAGTACTTC	CASSRDRAPHRAQYF
TRBV28	TRBJ2-7	-	TRBD2	TGTGCCAGCAGTTATCGGGAGGGTTACGAGCAGTACTTC	CASSYREGYEQYF
TRBV10-3	TRBJ2-1	-	TRBD1	TGTGCCATCTTAGGACAGGGTGGTGGCTCCTACAATGAGCAGTTCTTC	CAILGQGGGSYNEQFF
TRBV27	TRBJ2-1	medium-sized	TRBD1	TGTGCCAGCAGTTTATCACAGGGGGGATACAATGAGCAGTTCTTC	CASSLSQGGYNEQFF
TRBV19	TRBJ1-3	-	-	TGTGCCAGTAGTACTGTCCTGAGCTCTGGAAACACCATATATTTT	CASSTVLSSGNTIYF
TRBV11-2	TRBJ2-1	-	TRBD2	TGTGCCAGCAGCTTAGACTCCTCTAGCGGAGTCCCGTCCTACAATGAGCAGTTCTTC	CASSLDSSSGVPSYNEQFF
TRBV10-3	TRBJ2-1	once	-	TGTGCCGTCCGGGATATCGTAAACAATGAGCAGTTCTTC	CAVRDIVNNEQFF
TRBV7-9	TRBJ1-1	-	-	TGTGCCAGCAGCAAACTTACAGGATGGAACACTGAAGCTTTCTTT	CASSKLTGWNTEAFF
TRBV5-1	TRBJ2-1	-	-	TGCGCCAGCAATTGGGGGGGGACAAACACCTACAATGAGCAGTTCTTC	CASNWGGTNTYNEQFF
TRBV6-5	TRBJ2-1	once	TRBD2	TGTGCCAGCAGTCTCCGACTAGCGGACAACAATGAGCAGTTCTTC	CASSLRLADNNEQFF
TRBV7-9	TRBJ2-7	-	TRBD2	TGTGCCAGCGGGGGGTGGGGAGTAGCGGGATCCTACGAGCAGTACTTC	CASGGWGVAGSYEQYF
TRBV27	TRBJ1-5	-	TRBD1	TGTGCCAGCAGGCCGGGACAGAATTACAATCAGCCCCAGCATTTT	CASRPGQNYNQPQHF
TRBV5-1	TRBJ2-1	-	TRBD2	TGCGCCAGCAGCTTATCTAGCGGGAGGGCCCACAATGAGCAGTTCTTC	CASSLSSGRAHNEQFF
TRBV19	TRBJ1-5	-	-	TGTGCCACCAATAAGGACTGGTCTCAGCCCCAGCATTTT	CATNKDWSQPQHF
TRBV19	TRBJ2-1	-	TRBD2	TGTGCCAGTAGTATCTCTAGCGGGAGGATCAAGGGGGAGCAGTTCTTC	CASSISSGRIKGEQFF
TRBV30	TRBJ1-3	-	TRBD1	TGTGCCTGGAGGGTGACAGGGAGCACCATATATTTT	CAWRVTGSTIYF
TRBV11-1	TRBJ1-1	-	TRBD1	TGTGCCAGCAGAAGCGGACAGGCGAACACTGAAGCTTTCTTT	CASRSGQANTEAFF
TRBV28	TRBJ1-2	-	-	TGTGCCAGCAGTTTAGAGGGATACTATGGCTACACCTTC	CASSLEGYYGYTF
TRBV14	TRBJ2-7	many	TRBD1	TGTGCCAGCAGCCGCGACAGGGCCTACGAGCAGTACTTC	CASSRDRAYEQYF
TRBV9	TRBJ1-2	-	TRBD1	TGTGCCAGCAGCCCGGGGACAGTCTATGGCTACACCTTC	CASSPGTVYGYTF
TRBV19	TRBJ2-4	-	-	TGTGCCAGTAGTACCCACTGGGCCAAAAACATTCAGTACTTC	CASSTHWAKNIQYF
TRBV28	TRBJ2-2	-	-	TGTGCCAGCAGTTTTTCCTCGAACACCGGGGAGCTGTTTTTT	CASSFSSNTGELFF
TRBV2	TRBJ1-6	few	-	TGTGCCAGCAAGCAGGGGTTAACGGTAGGAGGATCACCCCTCCACTTT	CASKQGLTVGGSPLHF
TRBV18	TRBJ2-1	-	TRBD2	TGTGCCAGCTCACCACCGTCAGCGGGAGGGTCTAATGAGCAGTTCTTC	CASSPPSAGGSNEQFF
TRBV29-1	TRBJ2-1	-	TRBD2	TGCAGCGTTGCCCGGGGGCTAGCGGGCCCTGAGCAGTTCTTC	CSVARGLAGPEQFF
TRBV4-1	TRBJ2-3	-	-	TGCGCCAGCAGCCAGGCGGGGACGCAGTATTTT	CASSQAGTQYF
TRBV23-1	TRBJ1-6	-	TRBD1	TGCGCCAGCAGAATGACCCCACCGGGACAGAGCCTGAAAACACCCCTCCACTTT	CASRMTPPGQSLKTPLHF